Below, 16 T cell receptor beta chains from the same sample are listed, as sequenced in a study of blood T cell repertoires in COVID-19. Sequenced by immunoSEQ multiplex PCR; TCRdb stores in-frame clones only, minus some. The sample carries about 40,000 clones, around 87% recorded once. The sample comprised peripheral blood. The receptors here all came from a man aged 50-60 years in a cohort sampled during active COVID-19.

The chain uses TRBV11-3 and TRBJ2-5; D possibly corresponds to TRBD2 (6 bases). Looked up from germline, CDR1 is SGHNT and CDR2 is YENEEA. Trimming stripped 3 bases from V and 0 bases from J, with 14 bases between. This CDR3 comprises 16 residues. The chain's CDR3 is CASSLMRGPYQETQYF. CDR3 nucleotides: TGTGCCAGCAGCTTGATGCGGGGTCCCTACCAAGAGACCCAGTACTTC.

This rearrangement joins TRBV5-5 to TRBJ2-1; 8 bases are a match to TRBD1. Germline V gene sequence: CDR1 SGHKS, CDR2 YYEKEE (reference sequence). V lost 0 bases, J lost 4 bases, and 3 bases stayed unmatched. This CDR3 contains 15 residues. CDR3 in amino acids: CASSLAQGEYNEQFF. The CDR3 nucleotides read TGTGCCAGCAGCTTGGCACAGGGGGAATACAATGAGCAGTTCTTC.

This chain links TRBV4-1 with TRBJ1-1, with D unresolved. Trimming cost V 7 bases and J 2 bases, with 17 bases left between them. Germline V gives CDR1 MGHRA, CDR2 YSYEKL. There are 15 residues in the CDR3. The CDR3 region is CASTGGEFSNTEAFF. For the CDR3, the DNA is TGCGCCAGCACCGGCGGCGAATTCTCAAACACTGAAGCTTTCTTT.

This CDR3 reads CASGWTGANEKLFF. CDR3 coding DNA: TGTGCCAGCGGGTGGACAGGGGCTAATGAAAAACTGTTTTTT. J is TRBJ1-4 and V is TRBV25-1; 9 bases agree with TRBD1. Trimming removed 8 bases from V and 3 bases from J; junction bases left unmatched: 4. Germline CDR1 is MGHDK and CDR2 is SYGVNS. The CDR3 length is 14 residues.

In its sample, this clone was seen once. V and J are TRBV5-5 and TRBJ2-1, with TRBD2 identical over 11 bases. Losses at the gene ends were 0 bases for V and 10 bases for J; bases not matched to a gene: 6. The CDR3 is made up of 15 amino acids. The germline V gene has CDR1 SGHKS and CDR2 YYEKEE (reference sequence). For the CDR3, the DNA is TGTGCCAGCAGCTTGGGACTAGCGGGAAGCGGGGAGCAGTTCTTC. This translates into CASSLGLAGSGEQFF.

The chain has TRBV13 and TRBJ2-3, with 10 bases that match TRBD2. The CDR3 covers 16 residues. J was trimmed by 3 bases and V by 5 bases; bases with no gene match: 8. The germline V gene has CDR1 PRHDT and CDR2 FYEKMQ (reference sequence). This CDR3 is CASSLLAGESTDTQYF. The CDR3 DNA follows: TGTGCCAGCAGCCTTCTAGCGGGAGAGTCAACAGATACGCAGTATTTT.

The CDR3 sequence is CASSHGRGGDYEQFF. The CDR3 region has the DNA TGTGCCAGCAGCCATGGGCGGGGGGGCGACTATGAGCAGTTCTTC. V gene TRBV6-6 combines with J gene TRBJ2-1; TRBD2 agrees at 9 bases. The CDR3 is 15 residues long. V lost 6 bases, J lost 8 bases, and 11 bases stayed unmatched. Germline loops: CDR1 MNHNY, CDR2 SVGAGI (reference sequence).

CDR3 sequence reads: CASSRLGLAGGLETQYF. DNA of the CDR3: TGTGCCAGCAGTCGACTGGGACTAGCGGGGGGGCTGGAGACCCAGTACTTC. The chain links TRBV27 to TRBJ2-5; 16 bases map to TRBD2. V shed 5 bases, J shed 5 bases, and the junction held 8 bases outside the gene matches. The germline gives CDR1 MNHEY, CDR2 SMNVEV (reference sequence). CDR3 size: 17 residues.

The DNA of the CDR3 is TGTGCCAGCAGCTTGTACAGTGGCCATAATTCACCCCTCCACTTT. The encoded protein is CASSLYSGHNSPLHF. This chain connects TRBV5-8 to TRBJ1-6; D gene unclear. Germline-derived CDR1 and CDR2 are SGHTS and YDEGEE. The CDR3 runs to 15 residues. The V end was cut by 1 base, the J end by 5 bases, with 10 bases between.

By share, this clone counts as medium-sized. The chain joins TRBV25-1 to TRBJ1-1; D gene uncertain. From germline, CDR1 is MGHDK and CDR2 SYGVNS. Trimming left V 1 base short and J 6 bases short, with 9 bases between. The CDR3 contains 13 residues. CDR3 amino acids: CASSESEGAEAFF. The CDR3 region has the DNA TGTGCCAGCAGTGAATCTGAAGGAGCTGAAGCTTTCTTT. Together with reference TRBV25-1 and TRBJ1-1, the CDR3 gives the full variable domain: EADIYQTPRYLVIGTGKKITLECSQTMGHDKMYWYQQDPGMELHLIHYSYGVNSTEKGDLSSESTVSRIRTEHFPLTLESARPSHTSQYLCASSESEGAEAFFGQGTRLTVV.

This chain links TRBV9 with TRBJ2-7; maybe TRBD2 (5 bases). V lost 3 bases to trimming and J lost 5 bases, with 12 bases between them. The CDR3 length is 13 residues. CDR1 SGDLS and CDR2 YYNGEE come from the germline V gene. CDR3 region: CASSAPLGDEQYF. DNA of the CDR3: TGTGCCAGCAGCGCTCCTCTGGGAGACGAGCAGTACTTC.

The J gene is TRBJ1-5, the V gene TRBV4-2, with a possible D match to TRBD1 (5 bases). Deletions cut 2 bases from V and 2 bases from J, with 16 bases between. Germline V gene lookup returns CDR1 LGHNA and CDR2 YNFKEQ. The CDR3 loop spans 17 amino acids. Written as DNA, the CDR3 is TGTGCCAGCAGCCAATCCCCACAGGATACGGGCAATCAGCCCCAGCATTTT. Amino acids: CASSQSPQDTGNQPQHF.

This chain uses TRBV4-1 with TRBJ2-1, with 7 bases identical to TRBD2. The CDR3 runs to 16 residues. Germline loops: CDR1 MGHRA, CDR2 YSYEKL. The J segment lost 4 bases and the V segment lost 4 bases, leaving 10 bases of the junction unmatched. Here the CDR3 reads CASSLLGSGAYNEQFF. For the CDR3, the DNA is TGCGCCAGCAGCCTCCTCGGGAGCGGGGCGTACAATGAGCAGTTCTTC.

The J gene is TRBJ2-3, the V gene TRBV11-3; 7 bases agree with TRBD2. Germline V gene lookup returns CDR1 SGHNT and CDR2 YENEEA. With 3 bases clipped from V and 8 bases from J, the junction kept 17 bases outside the gene matches. This CDR3 comprises 17 residues. The CDR3: CASSLEIAGDDGGTQYF. The CDR3 bases are TGTGCCAGCAGCTTGGAGATAGCGGGTGACGATGGGGGTACGCAGTATTTT.

This chain's CDR3 is CSASPGLAGAQETQYF. The CDR3 DNA reads TGCAGTGCTAGTCCTGGACTAGCGGGGGCCCAAGAGACCCAGTACTTC. V gene TRBV20-1 combines with J gene TRBJ2-5, with 13 bases that match TRBD2. The CDR3 loop spans 16 amino acids. Germline V gene data show CDR1 as DFQATT and CDR2 as SNEGSKA (reference sequence). The trim removed 3 bases at V and 1 base at J, leaving 5 bases unmatched.

The CDR3 bases are TGTGCCAGCAGCCTTCAGGGACAGTACGAGCAGTACGTC. Its protein is CASSLQGQYEQYV. The J gene is TRBJ2-7, the V gene TRBV6-5; 7 nucleotides align to TRBD1. The CDR3 covers 13 residues. The germline CDR1 and CDR2 sequences are MNHEY and SVGAGI. V dropped 6 bases and J dropped 4; count of bases not matched to a gene: 6.